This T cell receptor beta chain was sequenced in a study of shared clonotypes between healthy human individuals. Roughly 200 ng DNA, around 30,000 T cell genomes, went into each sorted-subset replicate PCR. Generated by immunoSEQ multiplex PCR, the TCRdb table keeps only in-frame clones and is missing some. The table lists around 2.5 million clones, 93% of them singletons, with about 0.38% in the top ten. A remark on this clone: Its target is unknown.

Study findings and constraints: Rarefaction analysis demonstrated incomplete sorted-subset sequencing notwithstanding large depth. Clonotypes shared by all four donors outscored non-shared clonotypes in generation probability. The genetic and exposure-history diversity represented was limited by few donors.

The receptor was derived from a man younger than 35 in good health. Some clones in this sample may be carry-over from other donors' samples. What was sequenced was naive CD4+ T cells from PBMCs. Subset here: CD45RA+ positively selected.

The CDR3 nucleotides read TGTGCCAGCAGTCTATTGATAGGGGAAAAACTGTTTTTT. Its protein product is CASSLLIGEKLFF. V is TRBV27 and J is TRBJ1-4; D call uncertain. Trimming removed 5 bases at V and 8 bases at J, with 12 bases between. The V gene's germline CDR1 is MNHEY and CDR2 SMNVEV (reference sequence). This CDR3 spans 13 amino acids.